This T cell receptor (beta chain) emerged from a study of CD8 T cells in ankylosing spondylitis. Libraries of TCR beta came from quantitative 5'-RACE with molecular barcodes. TCRdb re-called the 5' RACE reads with MiXCR, one entry per CDR3 protein. This table holds a few hundred thousand distinct CDR3 sequences, around 10% found once. The CDR3 extends over 11 amino acids. Germline V CDR1 and CDR2: SNHLY, FYNNEI. V was trimmed by 3 bases and J by 3 bases, leaving 3 bases between them. Whole-study findings and limits: Peripheral blood samples showed relatively rare disease-linked clones, and these clones were CD8+. Disease-linked clones were reportedly significantly enriched in matched ankylosing spondylitis synovial fluid. Earlier work had already found some motif variants in reactive arthritis synovial fluid and blood.

This clonotype has just a few counts. Its antigen is still unknown. This chain uses TRBV2 with TRBJ2-7; D uncertain. This TCR was recovered from a male donor with ankylosing spondylitis or in good health (not recorded which). Sequencing used blood, either unsorted or a sorted T cell fraction (not recorded which). In DNA form, the CDR3 reads TGTGCCAGCAGTGATCACTACGAGCAGTACTTC. Protein: CASSDHYEQYF. Supplemented by reference TRBV2 and TRBJ2-7, the full variable domain reads EPEVTQTPSHQVTQMGQEVILRCVPISNHLYFYWYRQILGQKVEFLVSFYNNEISEKSEIFDDQFSVERPDGSNFTLKIRSTKLEDSAMYFCASSDHYEQYFGPGTRLTVT.